These T cell receptor beta chains were read from a single sample in a study of T cell responses to AZD1222 COVID-19 vaccine. This table comes from immunoSEQ multiplex PCR, and its TCRdb copy is limited to in-frame clones, with some not included. The sample includes 45,000 to 55,000 clones, about 86% of them seen just once. This specimen consisted of peripheral blood, obtained on day 0 of AZD1222 vaccination. These receptors all come from an adult in good health. CDR3s include the opening cysteine and the closing phenylalanine or tryptophan.

TRBV30	16	CAWIPIQPTKNTEAFF
TRBV2	13	CASGRENNQPQHF
TRBV3-1/TRBV3-2	14	CASSQVRTKGEQYF
TRBV10-2	14	CASRGTGSTIEQYF
TRBV18	18	CASSPPGLAGGSYNEQFF
TRBV3-1/TRBV3-2	13	CASSQDGRNTIYF
TRBV7-9	15	CASSFGGHSNQPQHF
TRBV9	15	CASSPRGGLEETQYF
TRBV7-8	15	CASSLGRYNEGEQFF
TRBV6-5	14	CASSYGTVSAEQYF
TRBV5-1	16	CASSLEPTLGNTEAFF
TRBV11-2	16	CASSLGIGVYGNTIYF
TRBV6-5	11	CATESNYGYTF
TRBV19	13	CASSVQGVGGYTF
TRBV5-5	14	CASSPGTGFYGYTF
TRBV7-9	14	CASSTGPPTYEQYF
TRBV7-9	12	CASSLAYEKLFF
TRBV9	15	CASSVVAGGPSEQYF
TRBV5-1	13	CASSVGNTDTQYF
TRBV18	15	CASSPGTLSGNTIYF
TRBV4-2	14	CASSPTGRGEKLFF
TRBV5-1	15	CASSFTSGGAREQYF
TRBV11-2	13	CASSLRKFGELFF
TRBV7-2	11	CASSLYYEQYF
TRBV5-4	15	CASSPPWAGEDEQYF
TRBV27	13	CASSTHRGVGYTF
TRBV11-2	15	CASSQPGADGNIQYF
TRBV7-3	12	CASSLTGYGYTF
TRBV10-1	15	CASSESIGRTDTQYF
TRBV9	13	CASSVGRTYEQYF
TRBV6-5	14	CASSPRGGNTEAFF
TRBV5-1	12	CASSIEGFEQYF
TRBV5-1	12	CASSATVHEQYF
TRBV6-2/TRBV6-3	17	CASSYSTAAGNTDTQYF
TRBV29-1	13	CSVHVTARGEQYF
TRBV20-1	19	CSASGGRGLAGGSVRELFF
TRBV15	17	CATSRNTRTSGINEQFF
TRBV11-2	12	CASSFSQETQYF
TRBV12-3/TRBV12-4	13	CASSFREGSPLHF
TRBV4-1	14	CASSQDRGRRGYTF
TRBV2	12	CASSRDREKLFF
TRBV10-3	14	CAISEVGTGTVQYF
TRBV5-1	15	CASSWAPITPYEQYF
TRBV15	15	CATSLGGSSYNEQFF
TRBV7-2	15	CASSLAGFGANVLTF
TRBV7-2	15	CASSWDVSSYNEQFF
TRBV6-5	14	CASVLGPTNEKLFF
TRBV13	15	CASSLSRGRGYGYTF
TRBV5-4	16	CASSPLGQGGNTEAFF
TRBV3-1/TRBV3-2	17	CASSPNIREVYTGELFF
TRBV4-1	13	CASSQDRYYGYTF
TRBV19	13	CASSIHRYNEQFF
TRBV5-1	16	CASSLAIGSGANEQFF
TRBV7-9	15	CASRFTGQGHYGYTF
TRBV9	13	CASSDSPGDTQYF
TRBV2	14	CASSEKGFYTEAFF
TRBV20-1	10	CSASLGRAFF
TRBV28	14	CASSPGLAGVGQFF
TRBV10-2	14	CASRGTGGTGELFF